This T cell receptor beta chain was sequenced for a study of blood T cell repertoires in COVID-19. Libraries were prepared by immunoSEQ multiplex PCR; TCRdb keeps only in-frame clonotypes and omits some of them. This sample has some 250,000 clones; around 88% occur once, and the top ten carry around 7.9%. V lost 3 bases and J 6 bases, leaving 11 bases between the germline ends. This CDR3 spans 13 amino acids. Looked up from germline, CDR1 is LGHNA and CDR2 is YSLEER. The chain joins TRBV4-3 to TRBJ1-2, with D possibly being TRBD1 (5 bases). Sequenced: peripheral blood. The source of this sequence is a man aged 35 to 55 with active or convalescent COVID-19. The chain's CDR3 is CASSHQGSNGYTF. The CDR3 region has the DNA TGCGCCAGCAGCCACCAGGGTTCTAATGGCTACACCTTC.